A selection of T cell receptor beta chains follows, all from one sample in a study of human T cells and chemical hapten exposure. TCRdb fed the RACE reads into MiXCR, producing one record per CDR3 protein. Of fewer than 300,000 distinct CDR3 sequences detected, roughly 8% appear once; the ten largest clones hold roughly 1.2%. The source was whole blood, collected in connection with sensitization to the hapten diphenylcyclopropenone (DPC). These receptor sequences come from a man aged 18 to 30 with alopecia areata. Some clones in this sample may be carry-over from other donors' samples. The CDR3 runs from the conserved cysteine through the conserved F or W. The order of the fields is V gene, D gene, J gene, clone size, CDR3 protein, CDR3 DNA. D genes are given only for firm matches. Expanded clones are given a class, and other clones once, few, many or no size at all.

>TRBV20-1|-|TRBJ2-4|many
CSARDLSWGSKNIQYF
TGCAGTGCTAGAGATTTATCGTGGGGATCCAAAAACATTCAGTACTTC
>TRBV29-1|TRBD1|TRBJ1-1|many
CSVEDRGNPEAFF
TGCAGCGTGGAGGACAGGGGAAACCCTGAAGCTTTCTTT
>TRBV12-3/TRBV12-4|TRBD1|TRBJ2-3|many
CASRGQGLDFTDTQYF
TGTGCCAGCAGGGGACAGGGATTAGACTTCACAGATACGCAGTATTTT
>TRBV2|-|TRBJ2-5|-
CAPEGRGDQETQYF
TGTGCCCCGGAGGGCAGGGGGGACCAAGAGACCCAGTACTTC
>TRBV7-9|-|TRBJ1-2|-
CASSSERRNTF
TGTGCCAGCAGCTCTGAGAGGCGTAACACCTTC
>TRBV6-1|-|TRBJ1-6|-
CASSDPRGYHNSPLHF
TGTGCCAGCAGTGATCCCAGGGGTTACCATAATTCACCCCTCCACTTT
>TRBV7-6|TRBD2|TRBJ2-1|-
CASSLDEAGGYNEQFF
TGTGCCAGCAGCTTAGATGAGGCGGGGGGCTACAATGAGCAGTTCTTC
>TRBV28|TRBD1|TRBJ2-4|few
CASTKTGSKNIQYF
TGTGCCAGCACCAAGACAGGGTCCAAAAACATTCAGTACTTC
>TRBV14|-|TRBJ2-3|few
CASSQEANTQYF
TGTGCCAGCAGCCAAGAGGCAAATACGCAGTATTTT
>TRBV7-2|-|TRBJ1-5|-
CASSLGSGALGVQPQHF
TGTGCCAGCAGCTTAGGCTCGGGGGCCCTCGGGGTTCAGCCCCAGCATTTT
>TRBV10-3|-|TRBJ1-1|-
CAIKVQWADTEAFF
TGTGCCATCAAAGTTCAATGGGCTGACACTGAAGCTTTCTTT
>TRBV10-3|TRBD1|TRBJ2-2|-
CPISGLDRAGELFF
TGTCCCATCAGTGGACTCGACAGGGCCGGGGAGCTGTTTTTT
>TRBV2|-|TRBJ2-1|-
CASSEVGFQFF
TGTGCCAGCAGTGAAGTGGGGTTTCAGTTCTTC
>TRBV6-5|TRBD1|TRBJ2-7|-
CASSRDSNYEQYF
TGTGCCAGCAGTCGGGACAGTAACTACGAGCAGTACTTC
>TRBV18|-|TRBJ2-5|-
CASSPRLEPQETQYF
TGTGCCAGCTCACCACGCTTGGAACCCCAAGAGACCCAGTACTTC
>TRBV6-2/TRBV6-3|-|TRBJ1-1|-
CASKTGNTEAFF
TGTGCCAGTAAAACAGGAAACACTGAAGCTTTCTTT
>TRBV25-1|-|TRBJ2-7|many
CASRPGHIYEQYF
TGTGCCAGCCGCCCGGGACACATCTACGAGCAGTACTTC
>TRBV12-3/TRBV12-4|-|TRBJ1-3|many
CASRPTGRSGNTIYF
TGTGCCAGCAGGCCGACAGGACGCTCTGGAAACACCATATATTTT
>TRBV6-2/TRBV6-3|-|TRBJ1-5|few
CASSKGGDLNQPQHF
TGTGCCAGCAGCAAGGGCGGGGACCTAAATCAGCCCCAGCATTTT
>TRBV6-2/TRBV6-3|TRBD1|TRBJ1-5|many
CASSSTADRGLQPQHF
TGTGCCAGCAGTTCAACCGCGGACAGGGGGCTTCAGCCCCAGCATTTT
>TRBV7-9|-|TRBJ2-4|-
CASEPSGPFLAKNIQYF
TGTGCCAGCGAACCGTCCGGCCCGTTCCTAGCCAAAAACATTCAGTACTTC
>TRBV9|TRBD2|TRBJ2-1|many
CASSVGAGVIYNEQFF
TGTGCCAGCAGCGTGGGAGCGGGGGTGATTTACAATGAGCAGTTCTTC
>TRBV4-3|TRBD1|TRBJ2-6|few
CASSQDRGPGANVLTF
TGCGCCAGCAGCCAAGATAGGGGGCCGGGGGCCAACGTCCTGACTTTC
>TRBV12-3/TRBV12-4|-|TRBJ2-2|many
CASRRGAGGTGELFF
TGTGCCAGCAGGAGGGGGGCAGGGGGCACCGGGGAGCTGTTTTTT
>TRBV9|TRBD1|TRBJ1-1|-
CASSVDGRTGIRTEAFF
TGTGCCAGCAGCGTAGACGGTCGGACAGGGATACGTACTGAAGCTTTCTTT
>TRBV28|-|TRBJ2-5|-
CASSLALHSEETQYF
TGTGCCAGCAGTTTGGCGCTCCATTCTGAAGAGACCCAGTACTTC
>TRBV28|-|TRBJ2-3|-
CASSFREADTQYF
TGTGCCAGCAGTTTCAGGGAGGCAGATACGCAGTATTTT
>TRBV7-2|-|TRBJ2-5|-
CASSLEQGLAETQYF
TGTGCCAGCAGCTTAGAACAGGGCCTTGCAGAGACCCAGTACTTC
>TRBV28|TRBD2|TRBJ2-1|-
CASSRPGLAANEQFF
TGTGCCAGCAGTCGCCCGGGACTAGCGGCGAATGAGCAGTTCTTC
>TRBV7-9|TRBD2|TRBJ2-7|few
CASSPAGGPFYEQYF
TGTGCCAGCAGCCCAGCGGGGGGTCCCTTCTACGAGCAGTACTTC
>TRBV7-8|-|TRBJ2-3|-
CASSLSATTDTQYF
TGTGCCAGCAGCTTATCAGCAACCACAGATACGCAGTATTTT
>TRBV27|TRBD1|TRBJ2-1|few
CASSNGTGFYNEQFF
TGTGCCAGCAGTAATGGGACAGGATTCTACAATGAGCAGTTCTTC
>TRBV29-1|-|TRBJ2-1|-
CITTGFGYNEQFF
TGCATCACGACGGGGTTCGGCTACAATGAGCAGTTCTTC
>TRBV24-1|TRBD2|TRBJ2-1|few
CATITSGPIF
TGTGCCACCATAACTAGCGGGCCTATCTTC
>TRBV29-1|-|TRBJ1-2|-
CSVVQVYGYTF
TGCAGCGTTGTACAGGTCTATGGCTACACCTTC
>TRBV27|-|TRBJ2-7|many
CASSRGVFSYEQYF
TGTGCCAGCAGTAGAGGGGTCTTCTCCTACGAGCAGTACTTC
>TRBV7-9|-|TRBJ1-5|-
CASSFGSYQPQHF
TGTGCCAGCAGCTTTGGGAGTTATCAGCCCCAGCATTTT
>TRBV7-2|-|TRBJ2-4|-
CASSLGGVGKNIQYF
TGTGCCAGCAGCTTAGGAGGGGTAGGCAAAAACATTCAGTACTTC
>TRBV28|-|TRBJ1-1|-
CASSFRRYTEAFF
TGTGCCAGCAGTTTCCGCAGATACACTGAAGCTTTCTTT
>TRBV7-2|-|TRBJ1-5|many
CASSQVAFSNQPQHF
TGTGCCAGCAGCCAAGTGGCCTTTAGCAATCAGCCCCAGCATTTT
>TRBV3-1|-|TRBJ1-1|-
CASSQASNTEAFF
TGTGCCAGCAGCCAAGCGTCTAACACTGAAGCTTTCTTT
>TRBV6-5|-|TRBJ1-1|few
CASGPVGAVTEAFF
TGTGCCAGCGGGCCAGTTGGGGCGGTCACTGAAGCTTTCTTT
>TRBV7-3|-|TRBJ2-6|-
CASSLTIWSGANVLTF
TGTGCCAGCAGCTTAACGATCTGGTCTGGGGCCAACGTCCTGACTTTC
>TRBV28|TRBD1|TRBJ2-3|few
CASSPRDSLLPGRDTQYF
TGTGCCAGCAGTCCCAGGGACAGCTTACTACCCGGCAGAGATACGCAGTATTTT
>TRBV9|-|TRBJ1-1|few
CASSVSANTEAFF
TGTGCCAGCAGCGTGTCGGCGAACACTGAAGCTTTCTTT